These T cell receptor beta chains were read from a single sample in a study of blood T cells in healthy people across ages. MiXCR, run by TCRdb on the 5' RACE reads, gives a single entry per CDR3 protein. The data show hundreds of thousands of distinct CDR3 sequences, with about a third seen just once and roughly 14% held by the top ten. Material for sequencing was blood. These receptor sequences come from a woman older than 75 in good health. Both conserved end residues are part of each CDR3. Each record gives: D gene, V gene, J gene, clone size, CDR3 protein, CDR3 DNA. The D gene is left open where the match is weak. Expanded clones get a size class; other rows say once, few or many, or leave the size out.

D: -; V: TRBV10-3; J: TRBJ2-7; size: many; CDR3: CATHGSSRLGARGEQYF; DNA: TGTGCCACCCACGGCAGCTCTAGATTGGGGGCAAGGGGCGAGCAGTACTTC
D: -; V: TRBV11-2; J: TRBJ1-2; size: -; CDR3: CASSPKNRVNYGYTF; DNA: TGTGCCAGCAGCCCAAAAAACAGGGTCAACTATGGCTACACCTTC
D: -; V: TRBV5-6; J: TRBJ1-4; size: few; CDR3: CASSSMVTATNEKLFF; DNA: TGTGCCAGCAGCTCAATGGTGACAGCCACAAATGAAAAACTGTTTTTT
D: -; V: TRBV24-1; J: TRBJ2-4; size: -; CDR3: CATSDLWQTIQYF; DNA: TGTGCCACCAGTGATTTATGGCAGACCATTCAGTACTTC
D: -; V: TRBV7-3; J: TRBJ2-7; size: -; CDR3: CASSLGTGVTHEQYF; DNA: TGTGCCAGCAGCTTAGGCACGGGAGTGACGCATGAGCAGTACTTC
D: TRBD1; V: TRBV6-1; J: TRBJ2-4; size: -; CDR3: CASSEFRGQVNIQYF; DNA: TGTGCCAGCAGTGAATTTCGGGGACAGGTCAACATTCAGTACTTC
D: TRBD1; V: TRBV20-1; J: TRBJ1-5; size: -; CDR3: CSAAGQSNQPQHF; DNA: TGCAGTGCCGCGGGACAGAGCAATCAGCCCCAGCATTTT
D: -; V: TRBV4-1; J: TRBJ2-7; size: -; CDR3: CASSQGGAPAYEQYF; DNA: TGCGCCAGCAGCCAAGGGGGGGCTCCAGCCTACGAGCAGTACTTC
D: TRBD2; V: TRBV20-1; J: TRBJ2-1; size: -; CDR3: CSAYSGTSGRGEQFF; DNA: TGCAGTGCTTATTCCGGGACTAGCGGGAGAGGTGAGCAGTTCTTC
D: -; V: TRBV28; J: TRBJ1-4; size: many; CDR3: CASRRGFGGEKLFF; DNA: TGTGCCAGCAGAAGGGGATTCGGAGGAGAAAAACTGTTTTTT
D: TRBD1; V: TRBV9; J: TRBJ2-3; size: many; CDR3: CASSVEGAHTDTQYF; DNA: TGTGCCAGCAGCGTAGAGGGGGCCCACACAGATACGCAGTATTTT
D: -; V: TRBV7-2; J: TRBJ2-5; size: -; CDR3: CASSLRGGTAETQYF; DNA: TGTGCCAGCAGCCTTCGCGGCGGAACGGCGGAGACCCAGTACTTC
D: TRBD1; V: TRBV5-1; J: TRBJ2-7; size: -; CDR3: CASRRTGSYEQYF; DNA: TGCGCCAGCAGAAGGACAGGTTCCTACGAGCAGTACTTC
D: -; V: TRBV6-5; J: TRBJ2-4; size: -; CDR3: CASRMDATKNIQYF; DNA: TGTGCCAGCAGGATGGACGCGACCAAAAACATTCAGTACTTC
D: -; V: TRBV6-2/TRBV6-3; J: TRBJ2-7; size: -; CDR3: CASSDGLGPILYEQYF; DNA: TGTGCCAGCAGCGACGGACTGGGACCGATTCTCTACGAGCAGTACTTC
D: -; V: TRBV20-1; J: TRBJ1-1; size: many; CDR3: CSALGQNTEAFF; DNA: TGCAGTGCGCTGGGACAGAACACTGAAGCTTTCTTT
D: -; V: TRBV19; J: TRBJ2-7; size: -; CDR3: CASGRTVYEQYF; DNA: TGTGCCAGCGGTAGGACCGTCTACGAGCAGTACTTC
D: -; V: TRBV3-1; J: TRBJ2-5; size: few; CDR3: CASSPPAVNEQYF; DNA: TGTGCCAGCAGCCCTCCGGCAGTCAATGAGCAGTACTTC
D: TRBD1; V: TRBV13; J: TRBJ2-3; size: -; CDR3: CASSSGTGRTDTQYF; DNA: TGTGCCAGCAGCTCCGGGACAGGCCGCACAGATACGCAGTATTTT
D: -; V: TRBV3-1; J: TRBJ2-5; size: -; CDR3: CASSQSSTEETQYF; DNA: TGTGCCAGCAGCCAATCAAGCACCGAAGAGACCCAGTACTTC
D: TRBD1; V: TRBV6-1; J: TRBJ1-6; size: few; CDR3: CASSNRDRGGSPLHF; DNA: TGTGCCAGCAGTAACCGGGACAGGGGCGGATCACCCCTCCACTTT
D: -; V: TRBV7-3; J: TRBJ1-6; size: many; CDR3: CASSLTFGGGHNSPLHF; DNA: TGTGCCAGCAGCTTAACGTTTGGGGGCGGACATAATTCACCCCTCCACTTT
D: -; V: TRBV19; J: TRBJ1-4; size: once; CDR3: CASGLVADEKLFF; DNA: TGTGCCTCAGGGCTGGTGGCGGATGAAAAACTGTTTTTT
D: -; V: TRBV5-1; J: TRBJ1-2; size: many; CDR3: CASSLSGTGYGYTF; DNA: TGCGCCAGCAGCTTGTCGGGTACAGGCTATGGCTACACCTTC
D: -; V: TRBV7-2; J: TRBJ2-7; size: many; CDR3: CASSLSPVSYEQYF; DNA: TGTGCCAGCAGCTTAAGTCCTGTGTCCTACGAGCAGTACTTC
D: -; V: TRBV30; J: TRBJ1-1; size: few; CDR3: CAWSEGRSNTEAFF; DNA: TGTGCCTGGAGCGAGGGACGGTCGAACACTGAAGCTTTCTTT
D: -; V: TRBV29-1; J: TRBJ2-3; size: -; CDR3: CSVPPGSTDTYF; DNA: TGCAGCGTACCTCCGGGCAGCACAGATACGTATTTT
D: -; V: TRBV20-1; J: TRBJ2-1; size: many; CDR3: CSASLGSYNEQFF; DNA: TGCAGTGCTAGTTTGGGTTCCTACAATGAGCAGTTCTTC
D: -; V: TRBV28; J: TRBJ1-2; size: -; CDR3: CASRTGGVAYGYTF; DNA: TGTGCCAGCAGAACCGGAGGGGTGGCCTATGGCTACACCTTC
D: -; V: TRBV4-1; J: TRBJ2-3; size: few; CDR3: CASSQDPTLDTQYF; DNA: TGCGCCAGCAGCCAAGACCCTACTTTGGATACGCAGTATTTT
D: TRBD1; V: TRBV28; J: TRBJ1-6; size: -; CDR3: CASSRQGAPSPLHF; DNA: TGTGCCAGCAGTCGTCAGGGGGCACCTTCACCCCTCCACTTT
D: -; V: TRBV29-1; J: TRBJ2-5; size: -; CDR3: CSVAGMDRWGPETQYF; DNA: TGCAGCGTTGCCGGAATGGACAGATGGGGTCCGGAGACCCAGTACTTC
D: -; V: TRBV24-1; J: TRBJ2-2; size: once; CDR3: CATRDDRYTGELFF; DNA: TGTGCCACCAGGGATGACAGGTACACCGGGGAGCTGTTTTTT
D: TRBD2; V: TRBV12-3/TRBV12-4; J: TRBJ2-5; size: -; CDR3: CASSPEGLARYQETQYF; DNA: TGTGCCAGCAGTCCTGAGGGACTAGCGCGGTATCAAGAGACCCAGTACTTC
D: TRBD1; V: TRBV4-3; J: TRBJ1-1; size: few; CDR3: CASSHGDRVRTEAFF; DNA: TGCGCCAGCAGCCATGGTGACAGGGTGCGAACTGAAGCTTTCTTT
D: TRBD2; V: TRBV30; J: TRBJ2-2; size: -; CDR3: CAWRAGGLNTGELFF; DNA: TGTGCCTGGAGGGCGGGGGGCCTGAACACCGGGGAGCTGTTTTTT
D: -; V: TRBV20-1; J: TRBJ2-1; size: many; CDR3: CSARDPNSYNEQFF; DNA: TGCAGTGCTAGAGACCCAAACTCATACAATGAGCAGTTCTTC
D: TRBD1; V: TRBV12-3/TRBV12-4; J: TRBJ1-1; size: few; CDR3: CASSMTGGLTEAFF; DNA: TGTGCCAGCAGCATGACAGGGGGCTTAACTGAAGCTTTCTTT
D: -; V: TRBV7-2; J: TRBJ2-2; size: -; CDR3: CASSLDLGTGELFF; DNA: TGTGCCAGCAGCTTAGACCTGGGGACCGGGGAGCTGTTTTTT
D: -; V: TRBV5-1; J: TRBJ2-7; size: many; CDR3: CASSLAGYNEQYF; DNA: TGCGCCAGCAGCTTGGCAGGTTACAACGAGCAGTACTTC
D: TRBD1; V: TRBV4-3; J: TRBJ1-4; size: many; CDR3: CASSPRDRGRSEKLFF; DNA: TGCGCCAGCAGCCCCCGGGACAGGGGACGAAGCGAAAAACTGTTTTTT
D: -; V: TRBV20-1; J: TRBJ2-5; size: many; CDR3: CSASGRTGTQYF; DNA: TGCAGTGCTAGTGGTCGTACGGGGACCCAGTACTTC
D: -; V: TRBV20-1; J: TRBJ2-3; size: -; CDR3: CSASILPGDTQYF; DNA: TGCAGTGCTAGCATCCTGCCGGGTGATACGCAGTATTTT
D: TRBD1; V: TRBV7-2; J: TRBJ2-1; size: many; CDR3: CASSTRQGAGGNEQFF; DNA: TGTGCCAGCAGCACAAGACAGGGGGCAGGTGGGAATGAGCAGTTCTTC
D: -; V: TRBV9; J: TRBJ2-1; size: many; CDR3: CASSVVSSNNEQFF; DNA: TGTGCCAGCAGCGTAGTGTCCAGTAACAATGAGCAGTTCTTC
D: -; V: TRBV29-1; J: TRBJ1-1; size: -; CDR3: CSVIWGSDTEAFF; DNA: TGCAGCGTTATTTGGGGGTCGGACACTGAGGCTTTCTTT
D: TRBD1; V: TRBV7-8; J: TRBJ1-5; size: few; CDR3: CASSRKRQGGSHLEQPQHF; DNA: TGTGCCAGCAGCCGAAAACGACAGGGAGGCTCTCATCTGGAGCAGCCCCAGCATTTT
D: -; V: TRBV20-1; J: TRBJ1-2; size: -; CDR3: CSASGTKGGYTF; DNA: TGCAGTGCTAGCGGGACCAAGGGTGGCTACACCTTC
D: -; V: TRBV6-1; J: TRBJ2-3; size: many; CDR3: CASSEMRGASTDTQYF; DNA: TGTGCCAGCAGTGAAATGCGGGGCGCTTCCACAGATACGCAGTATTTT
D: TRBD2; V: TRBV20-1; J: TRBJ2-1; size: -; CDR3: CSAPGLAGANGQFF; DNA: TGCAGTGCTCCAGGACTAGCGGGGGCCAATGGGCAGTTCTTC
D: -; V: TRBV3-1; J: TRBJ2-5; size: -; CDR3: CASSQDRERVETQYF; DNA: TGTGCCAGCAGCCAAGATCGGGAGCGGGTAGAGACCCAGTACTTC
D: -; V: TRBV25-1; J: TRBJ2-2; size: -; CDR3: CASSESGWAGRITGELFF; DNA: TGTGCCAGCAGTGAATCGGGATGGGCGGGAAGGATCACCGGGGAGCTGTTTTTT
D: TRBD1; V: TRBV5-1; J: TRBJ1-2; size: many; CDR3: CASSLAVGQRGGYTF; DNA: TGCGCCAGCAGCTTGGCCGTGGGACAGCGCGGAGGCTACACCTTC
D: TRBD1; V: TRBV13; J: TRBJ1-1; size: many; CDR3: CASSLVHRGEDTEAFF; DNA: TGTGCCAGCAGTCTCGTTCACAGGGGGGAGGACACTGAAGCTTTCTTT
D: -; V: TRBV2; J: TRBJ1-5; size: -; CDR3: CASSELIDPNLPQHF; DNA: TGTGCCAGCAGTGAATTGATTGACCCCAACTTACCCCAGCATTTT